These 17 T cell receptor beta chains came from one sample sequenced in a study of cytomegalovirus exposure and HLA in healthy donors. The primer mix had 60 Vbeta and 13 Jbeta primers. Generated by immunoSEQ multiplex PCR, the TCRdb table keeps only in-frame clones and is missing some. The profile shows roughly 90,000 clones, 65% to 85% of them singletons. Sample: PBMCs. The receptors derive from a man in his late teens or twenties in good health and CMV-seronegative.

The rearrangement uses TRBV11-2 and TRBJ2-3, with 8 nucleotides matching TRBD2. J was trimmed by 2 bases and V by 6 bases; bases with no gene match: 10. This CDR3 comprises 16 residues. Germline V CDR1 and CDR2: SGHAT, FQNNGV. The CDR3 region has the DNA TGTGCCAGCAGGGTCCGGGGGGGCCGCACCACAGATACGCAGTATTTT. Translated, it gives CASRVRGGRTTDTQYF.

This clone was seen a single time. The chain carries TRBV5-4 and TRBJ1-1, with D possibly TRBD1 on 5 matching bases. The CDR3 consists of 15 residues. Germline V gives CDR1 SGHNT, CDR2 YYREEE (reference sequence). Trimming removed 0 bases from V and 2 bases from J, with 11 bases in between. The chain's CDR3 is CASSLVQGGNTEAFF. The CDR3 coding sequence is TGTGCCAGCAGCTTGGTTCAGGGCGGAAACACTGAAGCTTTCTTT.

The rearrangement links TRBV2 to TRBJ2-5; 9 bases are shared with TRBD2. CDR3 length: 13 residues. Germline V gene data show CDR1 as SNHLY and CDR2 as FYNNEI. V gave up 8 bases and J gave up 1 base; unmatched junction bases: 2. Here the CDR3 DNA reads TGTGCCAGCTTAGCGGGGGTCCAAGAGACCCAGTACTTC. This codes for CASLAGVQETQYF.

As for this clone: The sample carries other DNA sequences with the same CDR3. This chain connects TRBV5-6 to TRBJ2-1; no clear D gene. The V end was cut by 1 base, the J end by 0 bases, with 5 bases between. This CDR3 region has 14 residues. Germline lookup yields CDR1 SGHDT and CDR2 YYEEEE. The CDR3, as DNA: TGTGCCAGCAGCTTGACTGGCTCCTACAATGAGCAGTTCTTC. Protein product: CASSLTGSYNEQFF.

The V call is TRBV5-4, the J call TRBJ1-1; D gene unclear. The CDR3 loop spans 17 amino acids. Trimming stripped 3 bases from V and 7 bases from J, with 25 bases between. Germline CDR1 reads SGHNT; CDR2 reads YYREEE (reference sequence). CDR3 bases: TGTGCCAGCAGCTCGGAGACGGGGTTTTCATTGTCCCGTGAAGCTTTCTTT. This encodes CASSSETGFSLSREAFF.

The V gene is TRBV5-1, the J gene TRBJ1-4; D might be TRBD1 (6 bases). The CDR3 consists of 16 residues. The germline V and J ends were trimmed by 0 bases and 4 bases, with 13 bases remaining between them. Germline V gene data show CDR1 as SGHRS and CDR2 as YFSETQ. The CDR3 loop reads CASSLARGGSNEKLFF. CDR3 DNA: TGCGCCAGCAGCTTGGCCAGGGGAGGGAGTAATGAAAAACTGTTTTTT.

The chain uses TRBV19 and TRBJ2-2, with D tentatively TRBD2 (7 bases). This CDR3 is built from 17 residues. From germline, CDR1 is LNHDA and CDR2 SQIVND (reference sequence). Trimming removed 3 bases at V and 4 bases at J, with 18 bases between. The CDR3 DNA sequence: TGTGCCAGTAGTATGTGGGGGGGCGGGTCGGGCACCGGGGAGCTGTTTTTT. Translation gives CASSMWGGGSGTGELFF.

The chain is built from TRBV7-9 and TRBJ2-5; 9 bases are shared with TRBD2. The CDR3 totals 15 residues. Per the germline V gene, CDR1 is SEHNR and CDR2 is FQNEAQ (reference sequence). V dropped 5 bases and J dropped 4; count of bases not matched to a gene: 8. The CDR3 protein is CASSSAGGRGETQYF. CDR3 bases: TGTGCCAGCAGCAGTGCGGGGGGGCGCGGAGAGACCCAGTACTTC.

This chain joins TRBV5-4 and TRBJ1-3; TRBD1 matches at 7 bases. The CDR3 spans 14 residues. With 4 bases clipped from V and 2 bases from J, the junction kept 3 bases outside the gene matches. The germline V gene has CDR1 SGHNT and CDR2 YYREEE (reference sequence). In DNA form, the CDR3 reads TGTGCCAGCAGCCCACAGGGGACTGGAAACACCATATATTTT. Residues: CASSPQGTGNTIYF.

The V gene is TRBV29-1, the J gene TRBJ2-7; maybe TRBD1 (5 bases). V was pared by 7 bases and J by 9 bases, with 16 bases between. The CDR3 totals 11 residues. Germline values: CDR1 SQVTM, CDR2 ANQGSEA. CDR3 in amino acids: CSADQGNRQYF. The CDR3 nucleotides read TGCAGCGCTGACCAGGGAAATCGGCAGTACTTC.

This rearrangement joins TRBV11-2 to TRBJ1-6; D call uncertain. Germline V gene data show CDR1 as SGHAT and CDR2 as FQNNGV. Trimming removed 0 bases at V and 9 bases at J, with 9 bases between. The CDR3 totals 14 residues. The DNA of the CDR3 is TGTGCCAGCAGCTTAGATCGGCGGGGTTCACCCCTCCACTTT. Translated, it gives CASSLDRRGSPLHF. Filled out from reference TRBV11-2 and TRBJ1-6, the complete variable domain reads EAGVAQSPRYKIIEKRQSVAFWCNPISGHATLYWYQQILGQGPKLLIQFQNNGVVDDSQLPKDRFSAERLKGVDSTLKIQPAKLEDSAVYLCASSLDRRGSPLHFGNGTRLTVT.

The count of this clone is one. The chain combines TRBV27 with TRBJ2-7; 7 bases agree with TRBD1. The length of the CDR3 is 14 residues. The germline gives CDR1 MNHEY, CDR2 SMNVEV (reference sequence). The V and J ends lost 1 base and 3 bases, in that order; junction bases with no gene match: 3. The CDR3 sequence is CASSLLGQSYEQYF. In nucleotides, the CDR3 is TGTGCCAGCAGTTTATTGGGACAGAGCTACGAGCAGTACTTC.

This chain joins TRBV27 and TRBJ2-7; possibly TRBD1 for D (5 bases). CDR3 length: 15 residues. Trimming took off 1 base at V and 0 bases at J, with 10 bases between the two ends. Germline assignment: CDR1 MNHEY and CDR2 SMNVEV (reference sequence). CDR3 sequence: CASSLWQGPSYEQYF. In DNA form, the CDR3 reads TGTGCCAGCAGTTTATGGCAGGGCCCCTCCTACGAGCAGTACTTC.

The V gene is TRBV29-1, the J gene TRBJ1-4; 9 nucleotides align to TRBD1. The CDR3 has 13 residues. CDR1 is SQVTM and CDR2 is ANQGSEA in the germline V gene. V lost 7 bases and J lost 8; bases outside the gene matches: 8. The DNA of the CDR3 is TGCAGCGGAACGGACAGGGGTAAAGAAAAACTGTTTTTT. Residues: CSGTDRGKEKLFF.

This clone was seen once. The rearrangement joins TRBV5-5 to TRBJ1-1; TRBD1 might be the D (5 bases). Trimming stripped 2 bases from V and 2 bases from J, with 10 bases between. Germline loops: CDR1 SGHKS, CDR2 YYEKEE (reference sequence). The CDR3 is made up of 14 amino acids. In DNA, the CDR3 is TGTGCCAGCAGCTTAGGAGGGGTCAACACTGAAGCTTTCTTT. Protein: CASSLGGVNTEAFF.

This clone was seen only a few times. The DNA for the CDR3 is TGTGCCAGCAGTTACTCGTTTAATGGGGCGTCCTACGAGCAGTACTTC. Its protein product is CASSYSFNGASYEQYF. The rearrangement uses TRBV6-5 and TRBJ2-7; a possible D gene is TRBD1 (5 bases). V gave up 0 bases and J gave up 1 base, with 13 bases separating them. Germline loops: CDR1 MNHEY, CDR2 SVGAGI. CDR3 length equals 16 residues.

This chain uses TRBV5-1 with TRBJ2-4; maybe TRBD1 (6 bases). The V end lost 2 bases, the J end lost 0 bases, and 18 bases lay between the germline ends. Germline V gene lookup returns CDR1 SGHRS and CDR2 YFSETQ. This CDR3 region has 18 residues. The CDR3 region has the DNA TGCGCCAGCAGCTTTGGCACCTTAGACAGGATAGCCAAAAACATTCAGTACTTC. This sequence encodes CASSFGTLDRIAKNIQYF.